Listed below are T cell receptor beta chains from one sample, sequenced in a study of blood T cell repertoires in COVID-19. Profiling relied on immunoSEQ multiplex PCR, and the TCRdb table lists in-frame clones only, not all of them. This repertoire shows some 160,000 clones, around four fifths found once; its top ten account for 6.5% to 9%. Sequencing input: peripheral blood. The receptors were sampled from an elderly woman with COVID-19, enrolled during active disease. Each CDR3 is given with its conserved first and last residue. The D gene is left open where the match is weak. Rows may omit the clone size; those that give it use once, few, many or a size class.

>TRBV15|TRBJ2-7|.|TRBD1
CATSRRDRNYEQYF
TGTGCCACCAGCCGGCGGGACAGGAACTACGAGCAGTACTTC
>TRBV5-1|TRBJ2-5|.|.
CASSGSGVQETQYF
TGCGCCAGCAGCGGCTCAGGGGTGCAAGAGACCCAGTACTTC
>TRBV6-2/TRBV6-3|TRBJ2-1|.|TRBD2
CASSYVAGGTEQFF
TGTGCCAGCAGTTACGTGGCGGGAGGGACGGAGCAGTTCTTC
>TRBV4-1|TRBJ2-3|.|TRBD2
CASSQELAGGGDTQYF
TGCGCCAGCAGCCAAGAACTAGCGGGAGGGGGTGATACGCAGTATTTT
>TRBV5-4|TRBJ2-5|.|TRBD2
CASSSRTSGRAAETQYF
TGTGCCAGCAGCTCCAGGACTAGCGGGAGGGCCGCAGAGACCCAGTACTTC
>TRBV2|TRBJ1-5|.|TRBD1
CASSLDRANQPQHF
TGTGCCAGCAGCCTGGACAGGGCAAATCAGCCCCAGCATTTT
>TRBV19|TRBJ1-5|.|TRBD1
CASSIRGQGNQPQHF
TGTGCCAGTAGTATCCGAGGACAGGGCAATCAGCCCCAGCATTTT
>TRBV27|TRBJ2-1|.|TRBD2
CASKTSPWRELGEQFF
TGTGCCAGTAAAACCAGCCCCTGGCGGGAGTTAGGTGAGCAGTTCTTC
>TRBV6-1|TRBJ2-7|.|TRBD2
CASSDGSGPSYEQYF
TGTGCCAGCAGTGACGGTAGCGGGCCCTCCTACGAGCAGTACTTC
>TRBV12-5|TRBJ1-2|.|.
CASGSHVAGYTF
TGTGCTAGTGGTTCCCACGTGGCTGGCTACACCTTC
>TRBV7-9|TRBJ1-4|.|.
CASSFGSRGKGEKLFF
TGTGCCAGCAGCTTTGGATCCAGGGGTAAAGGGGAAAAACTGTTTTTT
>TRBV6-5|TRBJ1-1|.|TRBD1
CATGNRGTAEAFF
TGTGCCACCGGGAACAGGGGCACCGCTGAAGCTTTCTTT
>TRBV7-7|TRBJ2-5|.|.
CASSPSAARRETQYF
TGTGCTAGCAGCCCCTCGGCGGCCCGCCGGGAGACCCAGTACTTC
>TRBV18|TRBJ2-1|few|TRBD2
CASSATSGGYNEQFF
TGTGCCAGCTCTGCTACTAGCGGAGGATACAATGAGCAGTTCTTC
>TRBV9|TRBJ2-2|.|TRBD1
CASSVGQVGRTGELFF
TGTGCCAGCAGCGTTGGACAGGTGGGGCGCACCGGGGAGCTGTTTTTT
>TRBV28|TRBJ1-2|.|.
CASSFIAGNYGYTF
TGTGCCAGCAGTTTTATAGCGGGCAACTATGGCTACACCTTC
>TRBV19|TRBJ1-1|.|.
CASQGFAEAFF
TGTGCCAGTCAGGGATTTGCTGAAGCTTTCTTT
>TRBV6-1|TRBJ1-1|.|.
CASSESGPPEAFF
TGTGCCAGCAGTGAATCAGGTCCCCCTGAAGCTTTCTTT
>TRBV28|TRBJ1-1|.|.
CASSSYEQIMNTEAFF
TGTGCCAGCAGTTCGTATGAACAGATTATGAACACTGAAGCTTTCTTT
>TRBV10-2|TRBJ2-5|few|TRBD2
CASSDSGGLETQYF
TGCGCCAGCAGCGATAGCGGGGGGCTTGAGACCCAGTACTTC
>TRBV2|TRBJ1-3|.|.
CASSPQYPGIYF
TGTGCCAGCAGTCCACAATACCCCGGGATATACTTT
>TRBV3-1/TRBV3-2|TRBJ2-2|.|.
CASSQGGLTGNTGELFF
TGTGCCAGCAGCCAAGGCGGACTAACTGGAAACACCGGGGAGCTGTTTTTT
>TRBV5-6|TRBJ1-6|.|.
CASSAWGGYGSPLHF
TGTGCCAGCAGTGCCTGGGGGGGTTATGGCTCACCCCTCCACTTT
>TRBV5-1|TRBJ1-3|.|.
CASSWQGWSGNTIYF
TGCGCCAGCAGCTGGCAGGGATGGTCTGGAAACACCATATATTTT
>TRBV2|TRBJ1-1|.|.
CASSGPRGTMNTEAFF
TGTGCCAGCAGTGGTCCGCGGGGGACCATGAACACTGAAGCTTTCTTT
>TRBV2|TRBJ2-7|.|.
CASSDSAGAYEQYF
TGTGCCAGCAGTGATTCAGCAGGGGCCTACGAGCAGTACTTC
>TRBV28|TRBJ1-2|.|.
CASSLRAPRSYGYTF
TGTGCCAGCAGCCTCAGGGCGCCCAGAAGTTATGGCTACACCTTC
>TRBV19|TRBJ1-2|.|.
CASSPGDYGYTF
TGTGCCAGTAGTCCAGGGGACTATGGCTACACCTTC
>TRBV5-6|TRBJ1-5|.|TRBD1
CASSFSGGNQPQHF
TGTGCCAGCAGCTTCTCAGGGGGGAATCAGCCCCAGCATTTT
>TRBV25-1|TRBJ2-5|.|.
CASSEEVGAQYF
TGTGCCAGCAGTGAAGAGGTCGGGGCCCAGTACTTC
>TRBV24-1|TRBJ2-1|.|TRBD1
CATSDLGQGDEEQFF
TGTGCCACCAGTGATTTGGGACAGGGGGATGAAGAGCAGTTCTTC
>TRBV20-1|TRBJ1-2|.|TRBD1
CSARTGDGYTF
TGCAGTGCCAGGACAGGGGATGGCTACACCTTC
>TRBV5-1|TRBJ1-1|.|TRBD1
CASSLAGTGTEAFF
TGCGCCAGCAGCTTGGCCGGGACAGGAACTGAAGCTTTCTTT
>TRBV6-4|TRBJ1-2|.|TRBD1
CASRGSGTDGYTF
TGTGCCAGCAGAGGATCCGGGACAGATGGCTACACCTTC
>TRBV5-4|TRBJ2-3|.|TRBD2
CASSWGLAGLTDTQYF
TGTGCCAGCAGCTGGGGACTAGCGGGGCTCACAGATACGCAGTATTTT
>TRBV5-1|TRBJ1-4|.|TRBD1
CASSLSGGRYEKLFF
TGCGCCAGCAGCTTGTCAGGGGGGCGCTATGAAAAACTGTTTTTT
>TRBV5-1|TRBJ1-1|.|TRBD1
CASSLRQGGPGAFF
TGCGCCAGCAGCTTGAGGCAGGGGGGACCTGGAGCTTTCTTT
>TRBV5-6|TRBJ2-3|once|.
CASSLGLVSDTQYF
TGTGCCAGCAGCTTGGGACTAGTTTCAGATACGCAGTATTTT
>TRBV5-8|TRBJ2-7|.|.
CASSLWGPLPYEQYF
TGTGCCAGCAGCTTGTGGGGGCCGCTCCCCTACGAGCAGTACTTC
>TRBV5-1|TRBJ2-1|.|.
CASSSPTVSSYNEQFF
TGCGCCAGCAGCTCGCCCACGGTGAGCTCCTACAATGAGCAGTTCTTC
>TRBV4-1|TRBJ2-5|once|.
CASSQERASSGTQYF
TGCGCCAGCAGCCAAGAGCGGGCTAGCTCGGGGACCCAGTACTTC
>TRBV7-2|TRBJ2-5|.|.
CASSLGQLETQYF
TGTGCCAGCAGCTTAGGACAGTTGGAGACCCAGTACTTC
>TRBV3-1/TRBV3-2|TRBJ1-4|once|.
CASSQGAAPTEKLFF
TGTGCCAGCAGCCAGGGAGCCGCCCCTACTGAAAAACTGTTTTTT
>TRBV27|TRBJ2-7|.|TRBD1
CASSPGQPYEQYF
TGTGCCAGCAGCCCGGGACAGCCCTACGAGCAGTACTTC
>TRBV5-6|TRBJ1-2|.|.
CASSLRGVGVLGYTF
TGTGCCAGCAGCTTGAGAGGCGTCGGGGTCCTTGGTTACACCTTC
>TRBV27|TRBJ1-6|.|.
CASSFSWGRENSPLHF
TGTGCCAGCAGTTTCTCGTGGGGGAGGGAGAATTCACCCCTCCACTTT